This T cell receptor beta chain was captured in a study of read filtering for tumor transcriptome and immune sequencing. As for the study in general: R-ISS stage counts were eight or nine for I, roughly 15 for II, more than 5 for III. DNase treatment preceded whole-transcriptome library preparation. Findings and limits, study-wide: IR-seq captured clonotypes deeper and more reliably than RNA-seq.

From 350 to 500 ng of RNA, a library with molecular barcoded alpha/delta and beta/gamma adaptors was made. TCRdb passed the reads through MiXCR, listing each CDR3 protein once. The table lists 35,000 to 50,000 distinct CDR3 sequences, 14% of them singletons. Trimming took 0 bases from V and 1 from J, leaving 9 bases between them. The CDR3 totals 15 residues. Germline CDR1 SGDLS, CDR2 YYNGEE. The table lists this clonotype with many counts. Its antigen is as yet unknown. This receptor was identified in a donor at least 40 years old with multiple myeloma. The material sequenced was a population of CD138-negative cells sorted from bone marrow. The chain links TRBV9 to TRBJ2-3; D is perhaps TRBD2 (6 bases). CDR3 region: CASSVGPSGTDTQYF. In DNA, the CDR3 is TGTGCCAGCAGCGTAGGTCCTAGCGGCACAGATACGCAGTATTTT. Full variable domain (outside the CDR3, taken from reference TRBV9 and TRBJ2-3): DSGVTQTPKHLITATGQRVTLRCSPRSGDLSVYWYQQSLDQGLQFLIQYYNGEERAKGNILERFSAQQFPDLHSELNLSSLELGDSALYFCASSVGPSGTDTQYFGPGTRLTVL.